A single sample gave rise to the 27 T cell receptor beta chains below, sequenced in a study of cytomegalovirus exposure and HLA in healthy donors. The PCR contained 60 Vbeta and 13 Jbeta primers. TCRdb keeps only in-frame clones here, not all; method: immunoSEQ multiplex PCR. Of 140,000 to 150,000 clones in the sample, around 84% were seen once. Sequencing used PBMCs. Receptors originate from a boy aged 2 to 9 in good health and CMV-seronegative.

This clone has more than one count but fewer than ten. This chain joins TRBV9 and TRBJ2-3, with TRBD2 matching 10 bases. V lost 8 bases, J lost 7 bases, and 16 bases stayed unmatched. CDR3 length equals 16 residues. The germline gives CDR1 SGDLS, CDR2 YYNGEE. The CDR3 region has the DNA TGTGCCAGTAATCCCGGGACTAGCGATCTCATAAATACGCAGTATTTT. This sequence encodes CASNPGTSDLINTQYF.

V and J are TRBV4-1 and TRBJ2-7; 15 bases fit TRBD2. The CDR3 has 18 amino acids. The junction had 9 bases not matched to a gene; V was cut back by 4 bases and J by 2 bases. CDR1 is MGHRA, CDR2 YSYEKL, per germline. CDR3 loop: CASSPGLAGGPGTYEQYF. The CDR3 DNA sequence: TGCGCCAGCAGCCCCGGACTAGCGGGAGGGCCCGGGACCTACGAGCAGTACTTC.

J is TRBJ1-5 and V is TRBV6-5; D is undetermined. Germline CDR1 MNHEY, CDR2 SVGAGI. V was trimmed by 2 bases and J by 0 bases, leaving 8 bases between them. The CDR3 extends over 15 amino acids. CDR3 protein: CASSYNQYSNQPQHF. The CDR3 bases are TGTGCCAGCAGTTACAACCAGTATAGCAATCAGCCCCAGCATTTT.

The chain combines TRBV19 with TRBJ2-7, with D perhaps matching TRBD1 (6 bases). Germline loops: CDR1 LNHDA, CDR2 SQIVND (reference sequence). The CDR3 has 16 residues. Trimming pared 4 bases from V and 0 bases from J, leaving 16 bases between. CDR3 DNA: TGTGCCAGTAGTAGCCCCAAGGACAGCTTCTCCTACGAGCAGTACTTC. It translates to CASSSPKDSFSYEQYF.

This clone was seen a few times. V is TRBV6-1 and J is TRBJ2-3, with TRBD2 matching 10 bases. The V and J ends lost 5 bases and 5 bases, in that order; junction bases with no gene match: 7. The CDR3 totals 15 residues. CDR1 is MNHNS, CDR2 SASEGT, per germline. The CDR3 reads CASSRASGSLDTQYF. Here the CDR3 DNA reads TGTGCCAGCAGTAGAGCTAGCGGGAGCCTAGATACGCAGTATTTT.

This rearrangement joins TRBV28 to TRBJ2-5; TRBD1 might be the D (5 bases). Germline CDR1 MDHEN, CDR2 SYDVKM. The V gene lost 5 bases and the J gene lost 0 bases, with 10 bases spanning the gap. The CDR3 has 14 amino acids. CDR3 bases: TGTGCCAGCAGTCTCAGACAGAACCAAGAGACCCAGTACTTC. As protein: CASSLRQNQETQYF.

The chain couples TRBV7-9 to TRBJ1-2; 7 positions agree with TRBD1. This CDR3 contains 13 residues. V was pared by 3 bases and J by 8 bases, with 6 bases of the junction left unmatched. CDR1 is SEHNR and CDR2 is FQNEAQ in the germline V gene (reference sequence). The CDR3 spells CASSFGTGVGYTF. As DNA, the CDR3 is TGTGCCAGCAGCTTCGGCACAGGGGTCGGCTACACCTTC.

The CDR3 sequence is CASKINRDSSGNNEQFF. CDR3 coding DNA: TGTGCCAGCAAAATAAACAGGGATTCGTCGGGTAACAATGAGCAGTTCTTC. The chain joins TRBV21-1 to TRBJ2-1; the D call in the table, TRBD1, was not verified against the DNA. TRBV21-1 is designated a pseudogene. The CDR3 totals 17 residues.

CDR3 region: CASSQEKNRQIHHRGYTF. The DNA of the CDR3 is TGCGCCAGCAGCCAAGAAAAAAACCGACAAATTCATCATAGGGGCTACACCTTC. This rearrangement joins TRBV4-1 to TRBJ1-2; D remains unclear. The V end lost 0 bases, the J end lost 8 bases, and 25 bases lay between the germline ends. There are 18 residues in the CDR3. Germline CDR1 and CDR2: MGHRA and YSYEKL.

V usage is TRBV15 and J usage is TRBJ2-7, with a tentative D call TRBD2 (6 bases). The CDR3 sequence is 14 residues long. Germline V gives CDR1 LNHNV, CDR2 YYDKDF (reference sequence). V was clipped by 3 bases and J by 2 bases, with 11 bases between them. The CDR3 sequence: CATSSLGLPYEQYF. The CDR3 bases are TGTGCCACCAGCAGTCTGGGACTGCCCTACGAGCAGTACTTC.

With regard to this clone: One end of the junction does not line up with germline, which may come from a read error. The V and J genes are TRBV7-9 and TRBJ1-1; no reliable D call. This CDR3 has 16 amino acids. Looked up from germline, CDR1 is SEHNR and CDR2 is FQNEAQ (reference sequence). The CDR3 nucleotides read TGTTCCAGCAGCCCCCGCGAGAAGACACTGAACACTGAAGCTTTCTTT. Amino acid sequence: CSSSPREKTLNTEAFF.

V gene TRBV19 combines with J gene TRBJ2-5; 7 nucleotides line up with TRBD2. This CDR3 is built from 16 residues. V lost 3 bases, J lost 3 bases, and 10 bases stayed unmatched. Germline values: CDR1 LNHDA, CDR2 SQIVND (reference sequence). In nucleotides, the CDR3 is TGTGCCAGTAGTATCTGGGAAAGGGCGGGAGAAGAGACCCAGTACTTC. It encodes CASSIWERAGEETQYF.

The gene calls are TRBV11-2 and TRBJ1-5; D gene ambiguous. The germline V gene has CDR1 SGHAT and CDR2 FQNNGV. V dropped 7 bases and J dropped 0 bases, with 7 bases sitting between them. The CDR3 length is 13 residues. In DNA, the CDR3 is TGTGCCAGCAACTCGTTTAGCAATCAGCCCCAGCATTTT. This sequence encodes CASNSFSNQPQHF.

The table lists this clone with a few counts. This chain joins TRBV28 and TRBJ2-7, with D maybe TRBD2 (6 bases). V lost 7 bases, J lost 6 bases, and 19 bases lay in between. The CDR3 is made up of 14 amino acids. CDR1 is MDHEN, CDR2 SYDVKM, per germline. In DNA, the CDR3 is TGTGCCAGCAACCGGCGGAGGGTTCATGGCGAGCAGTACTTC. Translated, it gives CASNRRRVHGEQYF.

The CDR3, as DNA: TGTGCCAGCAGGTCGACAGGGGAGTACACCGGGGAGCTGTTTTTT. Amino acids: CASRSTGEYTGELFF. V is TRBV9 and J is TRBJ2-2; 8 bases agree with TRBD1. CDR3 size: 15 residues. Germline V gives CDR1 SGDLS, CDR2 YYNGEE. J lost 3 bases, V lost 5 bases, and 6 bases had no gene match.

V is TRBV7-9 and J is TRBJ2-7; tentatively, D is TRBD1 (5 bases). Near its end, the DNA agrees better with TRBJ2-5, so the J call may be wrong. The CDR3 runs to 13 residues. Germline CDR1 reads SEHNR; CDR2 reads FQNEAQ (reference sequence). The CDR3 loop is CASSHVQGQTQYF. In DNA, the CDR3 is TGTGCCAGCAGCCATGTGCAGGGCCAGACCCAGTACTTC.

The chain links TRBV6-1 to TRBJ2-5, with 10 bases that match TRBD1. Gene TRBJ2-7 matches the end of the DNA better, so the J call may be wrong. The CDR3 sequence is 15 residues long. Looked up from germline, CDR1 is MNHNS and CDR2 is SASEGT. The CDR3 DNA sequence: TGTGCCAGCAGTGACTGGGACAGGGGCGACTACGAGCAGTACTTC. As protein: CASSDWDRGDYEQYF.

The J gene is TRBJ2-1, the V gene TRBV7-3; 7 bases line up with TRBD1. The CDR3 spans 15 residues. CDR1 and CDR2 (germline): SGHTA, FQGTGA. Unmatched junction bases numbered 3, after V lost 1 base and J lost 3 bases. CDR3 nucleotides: TGTGCCAGCAGCTTAAGCCGGGACAGCTACAATGAGCAGTTCTTC. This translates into CASSLSRDSYNEQFF.

This chain's CDR3 is CASSWGGSGTYEQYF. In DNA, the CDR3 is TGTGCCAGCAGCTGGGGCGGTAGCGGGACCTACGAGCAGTACTTC. The chain is built from TRBV5-4 and TRBJ2-7; 8 bases align to TRBD2. CDR1 and CDR2 (germline): SGHNT, YYREEE (reference sequence). V lost 3 bases and J lost 2; bases outside the gene matches: 7. The CDR3 has 15 residues.

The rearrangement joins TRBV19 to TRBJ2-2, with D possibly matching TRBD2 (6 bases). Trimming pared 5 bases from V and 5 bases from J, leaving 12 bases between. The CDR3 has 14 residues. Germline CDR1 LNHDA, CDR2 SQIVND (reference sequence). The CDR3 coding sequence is TGTGCCAGTAGTCCCCTGGGGGGTACCGGGGAGCTGTTTTTT. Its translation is CASSPLGGTGELFF.

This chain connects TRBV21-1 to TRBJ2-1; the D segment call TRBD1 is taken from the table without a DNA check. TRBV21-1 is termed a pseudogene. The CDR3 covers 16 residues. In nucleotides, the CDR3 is TGTGCCAGCAGCAAAACCACCGGGACAGGGAACGATGAGCAGTTCTTC. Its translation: CASSKTTGTGNDEQFF.

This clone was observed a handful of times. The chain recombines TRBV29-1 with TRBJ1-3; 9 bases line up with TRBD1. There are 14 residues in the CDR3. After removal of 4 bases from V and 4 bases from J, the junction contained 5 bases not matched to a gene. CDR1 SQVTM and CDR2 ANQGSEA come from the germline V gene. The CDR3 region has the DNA TGCAGCGTTGCCCGGACAGGGGCAGGAAACACCATATATTTT. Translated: CSVARTGAGNTIYF.

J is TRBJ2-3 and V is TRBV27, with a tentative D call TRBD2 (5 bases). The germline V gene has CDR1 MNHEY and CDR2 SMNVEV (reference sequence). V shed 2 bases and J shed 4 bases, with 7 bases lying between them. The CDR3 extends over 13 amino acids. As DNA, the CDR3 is TGTGCCAGCAGTTTACGGGGTGCAGATACGCAGTATTTT. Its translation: CASSLRGADTQYF.

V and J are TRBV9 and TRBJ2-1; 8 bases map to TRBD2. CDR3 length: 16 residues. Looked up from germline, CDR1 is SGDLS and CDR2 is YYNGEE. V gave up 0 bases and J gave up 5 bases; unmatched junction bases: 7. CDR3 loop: CASSVDTSGYHNEQFF. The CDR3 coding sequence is TGTGCCAGCAGCGTAGATACTAGCGGCTACCACAATGAGCAGTTCTTC.

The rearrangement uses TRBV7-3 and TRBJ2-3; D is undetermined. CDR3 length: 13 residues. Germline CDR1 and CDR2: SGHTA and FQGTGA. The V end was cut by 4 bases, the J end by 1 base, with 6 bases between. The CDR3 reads CASSSTGTDTQYF. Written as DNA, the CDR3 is TGTGCCAGCAGCTCCACTGGCACAGATACGCAGTATTTT.

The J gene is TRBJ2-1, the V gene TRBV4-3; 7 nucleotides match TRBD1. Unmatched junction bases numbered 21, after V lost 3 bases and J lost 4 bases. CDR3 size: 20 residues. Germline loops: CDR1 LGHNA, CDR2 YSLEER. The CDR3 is CASSQTIPYRGIGIYNEQFF. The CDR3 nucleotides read TGCGCCAGCAGCCAGACAATTCCCTACAGGGGAATCGGGATTTACAATGAGCAGTTCTTC.

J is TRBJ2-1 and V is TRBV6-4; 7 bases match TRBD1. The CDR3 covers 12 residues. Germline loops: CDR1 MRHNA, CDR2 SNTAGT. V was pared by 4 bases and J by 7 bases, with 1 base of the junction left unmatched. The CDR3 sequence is CASSADRNEQFF. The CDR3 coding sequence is TGTGCCAGCAGTGCGGACAGGAATGAGCAGTTCTTC.